The clone carrying this TCR beta chain was recorded at least ten times. The antigen is undetermined. Time point of the sample: pre-sensitization, week 0. The treatment here: therapeutic diphenylcyclopropenone sensitization with weekly scalp DPC. Participating donors were patients with alopecia, aged 18 to 70 years, considered appropriate candidates for DPC. TCRdb used MiXCR to reprocess the RACE reads, holding one entry per CDR3 protein. In the table there are 35,000 to 50,000 distinct CDR3 sequences, over 9.5% of which are singletons. CDR1 MNHEY and CDR2 SVGAGI come from the germline V gene. Between the trimmed V and J ends, which lost 0 bases and 5 bases, there was a span of 5 bases. The length of the CDR3 is 13 residues. The record originates from a study of human T cells and chemical hapten exposure. Study at large: Small pooled library volume differences mainly caused per-sample TCR yield variation.

Study-wide findings and caveats: Sensitizing to DPC left TCRs with a frequency above 1 in 1000 unaltered. Counts of expanded TCRs at PT1 were positively correlated with patch test score.

The rearrangement joins TRBV6-5 to TRBJ1-5; no clear D. The sample consisted of whole blood, taken in connection with sensitization to the hapten diphenylcyclopropenone (DPC). The source is a young man with alopecia areata. Some clones in this sample may be carry-over from other donors' samples. The CDR3 loop reads CASSYSWYQPQHF. CDR3 nucleotides: TGTGCCAGCAGTTACTCTTGGTATCAGCCCCAGCATTTT.